These 5 T cell receptor beta chains were sequenced from one sample in a study of cytomegalovirus exposure and HLA in healthy donors. The PCR contained 60 Vbeta and 13 Jbeta primers. Repertoires were generated with immunoSEQ multiplex PCR, while TCRdb's copy carries only in-frame clones and drops some. Of more than 100,000 clones in the sample, more than 75% were seen once. The sample consisted of PBMCs. These receptors came from a male donor in good health and CMV-seronegative.

The V and J genes are TRBV5-4 and TRBJ1-1, with a tentative D call TRBD1 (6 bases). V shed 0 bases and J shed 7 bases, with 10 bases lying between them. Germline values: CDR1 SGHNT, CDR2 YYREEE (reference sequence). This CDR3 is built from 13 residues. CDR3 bases: TGTGCCAGCAGCTTGGCCAGGGGTTTTGAAGCTTTCTTT. It specifies CASSLARGFEAFF.

The CDR3 sequence: CAWSVRGIEQYF. The CDR3 DNA is TGTGCCTGGAGCGTAAGGGGGATCGAGCAGTACTTC. This chain connects TRBV30 to TRBJ2-7; the D gene is possibly TRBD1 (6 bases). Trimming left V 3 bases short and J 6 bases short, with 12 bases between. Germline values: CDR1 GTSNPN, CDR2 SVGIG (reference sequence). The CDR3 runs to 12 residues.

The gene calls are TRBV25-1 and TRBJ1-6, with D possibly being TRBD1 (6 bases). The V gene lost 2 bases and the J gene lost 5 bases, with 10 bases spanning the gap. The CDR3 totals 15 residues. Germline-derived CDR1 and CDR2 are MGHDK and SYGVNS. The CDR3 here is CASSELRGNNSPLHF. The CDR3 DNA reads TGTGCCAGCAGTGAACTCAGGGGAAATAATTCACCCCTCCACTTT.

The V and J genes are TRBV9 and TRBJ2-7; TRBD2 aligns across 11 bases. The CDR3 length is 16 residues. Germline CDR1 SGDLS, CDR2 YYNGEE. J lost 2 bases, V lost 0 bases, and 4 bases had no gene match. CDR3: CASSVGLAGGPYEQYF. In DNA, the CDR3 is TGTGCCAGCAGCGTAGGTCTAGCGGGGGGACCCTACGAGCAGTACTTC.

This chain joins TRBV4-2 and TRBJ2-3; 8 nucleotides match TRBD2. Trimming at V came to 1 base and at J to 2 bases, leaving 8 bases not matched to a gene. In germline, CDR1 is LGHNA, CDR2 YNFKEQ. This CDR3 has 17 residues. The CDR3 is CASSQGMAGGYTDTQYF. CDR3 nucleotides: TGTGCCAGCAGCCAAGGGATGGCGGGGGGTTACACAGATACGCAGTATTTT.